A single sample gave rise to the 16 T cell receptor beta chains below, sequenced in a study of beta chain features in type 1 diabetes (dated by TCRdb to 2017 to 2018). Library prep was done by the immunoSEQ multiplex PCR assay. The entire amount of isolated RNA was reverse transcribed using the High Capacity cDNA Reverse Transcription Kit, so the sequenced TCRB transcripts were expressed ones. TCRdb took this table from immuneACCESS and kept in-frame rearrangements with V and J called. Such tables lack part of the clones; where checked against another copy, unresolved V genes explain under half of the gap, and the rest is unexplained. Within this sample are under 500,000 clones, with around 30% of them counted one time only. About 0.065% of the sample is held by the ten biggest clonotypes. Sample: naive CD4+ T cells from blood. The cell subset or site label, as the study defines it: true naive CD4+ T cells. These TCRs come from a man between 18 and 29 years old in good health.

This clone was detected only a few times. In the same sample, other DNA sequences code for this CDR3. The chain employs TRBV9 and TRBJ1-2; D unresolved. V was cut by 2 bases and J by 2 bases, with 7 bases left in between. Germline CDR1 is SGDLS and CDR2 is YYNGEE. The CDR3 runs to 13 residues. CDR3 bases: TGTGCCAGCAGCGTGGACGGAAACTATGGCTACACCTTC. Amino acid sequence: CASSVDGNYGYTF. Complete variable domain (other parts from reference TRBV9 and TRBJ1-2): DSGVTQTPKHLITATGQRVTLRCSPRSGDLSVYWYQQSLDQGLQFLIQYYNGEERAKGNILERFSAQQFPDLHSELNLSSLELGDSALYFCASSVDGNYGYTFGSGTRLTVV.

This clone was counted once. This chain's CDR3 is CASSESYRGPGDTQYF. The DNA of the CDR3 is TGTGCCAGCAGTGAATCTTACAGGGGCCCGGGAGATACGCAGTATTTT. The chain combines TRBV25-1 with TRBJ2-3; 7 bases align to TRBD1. The J segment lost 5 bases and the V segment lost 1 base, leaving 9 bases of the junction unmatched. The germline gives CDR1 MGHDK, CDR2 SYGVNS. The CDR3 has 16 residues.

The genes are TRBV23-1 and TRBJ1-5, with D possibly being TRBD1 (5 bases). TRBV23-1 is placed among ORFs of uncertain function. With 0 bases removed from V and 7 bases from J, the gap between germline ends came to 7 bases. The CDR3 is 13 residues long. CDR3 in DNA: TGCGCCAGCAGTCAATCTCGGGGGCAGCCCCAGCATTTT. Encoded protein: CASSQSRGQPQHF.

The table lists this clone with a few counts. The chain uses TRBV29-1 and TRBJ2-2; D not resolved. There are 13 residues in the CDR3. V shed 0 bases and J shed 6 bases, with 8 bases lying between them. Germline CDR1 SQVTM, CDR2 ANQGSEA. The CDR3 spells CSVEEGRAGELFF. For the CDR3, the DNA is TGCAGCGTTGAAGAAGGTCGCGCCGGGGAGCTGTTTTTT.

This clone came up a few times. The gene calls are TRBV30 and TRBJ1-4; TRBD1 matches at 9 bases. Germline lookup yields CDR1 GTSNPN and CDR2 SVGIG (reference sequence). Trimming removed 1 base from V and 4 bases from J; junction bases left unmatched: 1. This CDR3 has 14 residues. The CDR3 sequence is CAWSADRGNEKLFF. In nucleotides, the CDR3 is TGTGCCTGGAGTGCGGACAGGGGTAATGAAAAACTGTTTTTT. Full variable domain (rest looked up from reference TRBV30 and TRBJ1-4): SQTIHQWPATLVQPVGSPLSLECTVEGTSNPNLYWYRQAAGRGLQLLFYSVGIGQISSEVPQNLSASRPQDRQFILSSKKLLLSDSGFYLCAWSADRGNEKLFFGSGTQLSVL.

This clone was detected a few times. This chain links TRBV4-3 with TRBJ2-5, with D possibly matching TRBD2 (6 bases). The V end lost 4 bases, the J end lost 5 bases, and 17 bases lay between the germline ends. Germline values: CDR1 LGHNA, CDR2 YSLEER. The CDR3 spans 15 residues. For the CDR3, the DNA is TGCGCCAGCAGCCCGTCGGGAGAGGGATGGGAGACCCAGTACTTC. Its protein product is CASSPSGEGWETQYF.

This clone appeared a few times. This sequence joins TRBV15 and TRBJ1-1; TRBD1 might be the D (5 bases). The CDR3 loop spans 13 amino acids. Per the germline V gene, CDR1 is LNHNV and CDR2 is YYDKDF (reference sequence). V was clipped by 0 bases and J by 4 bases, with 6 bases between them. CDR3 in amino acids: CATSRDQGTEAFF. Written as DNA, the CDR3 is TGTGCCACCAGCAGAGATCAGGGCACTGAAGCTTTCTTT.

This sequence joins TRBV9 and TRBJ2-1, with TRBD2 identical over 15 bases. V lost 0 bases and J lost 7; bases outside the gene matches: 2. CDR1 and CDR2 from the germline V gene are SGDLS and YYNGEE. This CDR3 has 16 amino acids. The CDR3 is CASSVVGTSGRNEQFF. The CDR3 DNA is TGTGCCAGCAGCGTAGTAGGGACTAGCGGGAGGAATGAGCAGTTCTTC.

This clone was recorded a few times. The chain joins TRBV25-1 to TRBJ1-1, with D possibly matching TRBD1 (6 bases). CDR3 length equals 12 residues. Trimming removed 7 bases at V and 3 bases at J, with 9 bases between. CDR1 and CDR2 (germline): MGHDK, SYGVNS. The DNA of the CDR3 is TGTGCCAGCAAAACAGGGTACACTGAAGCTTTCTTT. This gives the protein CASKTGYTEAFF.

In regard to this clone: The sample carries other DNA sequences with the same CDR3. CDR3 nucleotide sequence: TGTGCCATCTCAGAGGCCGGGGAGCTGTTTTTT. This translates into CAISEAGELFF. The rearrangement uses TRBV10-3 and TRBJ2-2; no reliable D call. The ends were cut back, 8 bases at V and 6 bases at J, with 7 bases in the middle. The germline V gene encodes CDR1 ENHRY and CDR2 SYGVKD. This CDR3 contains 11 residues.

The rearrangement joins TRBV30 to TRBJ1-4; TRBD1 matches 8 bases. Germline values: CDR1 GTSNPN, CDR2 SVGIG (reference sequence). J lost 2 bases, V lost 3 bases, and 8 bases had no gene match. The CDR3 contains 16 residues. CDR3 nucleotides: TGTGCCTGGAGACGGACAGGGCCCCTCACTAATGAAAAACTGTTTTTT. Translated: CAWRRTGPLTNEKLFF.

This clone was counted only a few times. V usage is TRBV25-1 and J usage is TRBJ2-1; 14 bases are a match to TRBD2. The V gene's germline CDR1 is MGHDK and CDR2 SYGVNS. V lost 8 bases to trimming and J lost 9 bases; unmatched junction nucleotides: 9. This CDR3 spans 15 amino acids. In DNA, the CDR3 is TGTGCCAGCGCCCCCGGGACTAGCGGGAGCTCTGAGCAGTTCTTC. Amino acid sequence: CASAPGTSGSSEQFF.

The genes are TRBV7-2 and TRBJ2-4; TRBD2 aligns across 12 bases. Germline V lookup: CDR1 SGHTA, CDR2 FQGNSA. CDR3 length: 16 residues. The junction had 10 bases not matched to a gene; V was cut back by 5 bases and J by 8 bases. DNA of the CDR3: TGTGCCAGCAGCCAAAGGCTAGCGGGAGGGGCTGACATTCAGTACTTC. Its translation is CASSQRLAGGADIQYF. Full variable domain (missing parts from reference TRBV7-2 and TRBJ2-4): GAGVSQSPSNKVTEKGKDVELRCDPISGHTALYWYRQSLGQGLEFLIYFQGNSAPDKSGLPSDRFSAERTGGSVSTLTIQRTQQEDSAVYLCASSQRLAGGADIQYFGAGTRLSVL.

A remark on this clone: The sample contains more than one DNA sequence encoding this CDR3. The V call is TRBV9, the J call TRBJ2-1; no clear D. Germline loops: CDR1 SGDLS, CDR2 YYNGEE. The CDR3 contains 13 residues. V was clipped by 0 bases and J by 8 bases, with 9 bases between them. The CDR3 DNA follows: TGTGCCAGCAGCGTAGGGATCACCGATGAGCAGTTCTTC. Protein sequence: CASSVGITDEQFF.

CDR3 loop: CASSPDRDGRYGYTF. DNA for the CDR3: TGTGCCAGCTCACCAGACCGGGACGGACGTTATGGCTACACCTTC. The gene calls are TRBV18 and TRBJ1-2; D may be TRBD1 (5 bases). The CDR3 contains 15 residues. Trimming removed 2 bases at V and 5 bases at J, with 15 bases between. CDR1 KGHSH and CDR2 LQKENI come from the germline V gene.

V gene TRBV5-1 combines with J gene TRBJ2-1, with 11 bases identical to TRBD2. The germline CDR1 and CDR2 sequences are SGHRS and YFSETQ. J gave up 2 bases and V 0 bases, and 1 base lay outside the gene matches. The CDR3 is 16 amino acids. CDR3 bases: TGCGCCAGCAGCTTGGAACTAGCGGGAGCCTACAATGAGCAGTTCTTC. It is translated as CASSLELAGAYNEQFF. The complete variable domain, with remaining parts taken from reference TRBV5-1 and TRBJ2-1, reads KAGVTQTPRYLIKTRGQQVTLSCSPISGHRSVSWYQQTPGQGLQFLFEYFSETQRNKGNFPGRFSGRQFSNSRSEMNVSTLELGDSALYLCASSLELAGAYNEQFFGPGTRLTVL.